Below, 15 T cell receptor beta chains from the same sample are listed, as sequenced in a study of prognosis after radiotherapy for stage I lung cancer. The genomic DNA TCR beta CDR3 region underwent two rounds of multiplex PCR. Every TRBV and TRBJ gene had its own specific primer in first-round PCR. TCRdb recomputed calls from the multiplex PCR reads with MiXCR, one row per CDR3 protein. The sample holds over 8,500 distinct CDR3 sequences; 62% are singletons and the top ten take over 15%. Material: PBMCs, obtained before or after stereotactic body radiation therapy (not recorded which). The receptor set was obtained from a donor older than 45 with non-small cell lung cancer.

The chain employs TRBV7-9 and TRBJ2-3; 8 nucleotides align to TRBD2. The CDR3 sequence is 17 residues long. Germline values: CDR1 SEHNR, CDR2 FQNEAQ (reference sequence). Trimming took 5 bases from V and 1 from J; bases not matched to a gene: 11. In nucleotides, the CDR3 is TGTGCCAGCAGCCAACCGTTCGTGACTAGCGGCACAGATACGCAGTATTTT. Its protein is CASSQPFVTSGTDTQYF.

CDR3 in amino acids: CASIPTRAFGSFF. CDR3 bases: TGTGCCAGCATCCCTACACGGGCGTTTGGGTCTTTCTTT. This chain connects TRBV6-1 to TRBJ1-1; unclear D gene. The CDR3 runs to 13 residues. Trimming cost V 7 bases and J 12 bases, with 21 bases left between them. CDR1 is MNHNS, CDR2 SASEGT, per germline.

The chain is built from TRBV27 and TRBJ2-7; D not resolved. Trimming stripped 11 bases from V and 6 bases from J, with 14 bases between. This CDR3 region has 11 residues. Germline CDR1 is MNHEY and CDR2 is SMNVEV (reference sequence). The CDR3 DNA follows: TGTGCCTGCTTGACCTTCACCGAGCAGTACTTC. Protein sequence: CACLTFTEQYF.

Worth noting for this clonotype: A read error is the likely source, as a far larger clone sits one nucleotide away. The genes are TRBV12-3 or TRBV12-4 and TRBJ2-1; D unclear. The end of the DNA aligns better with TRBJ2-7, so the J call may be wrong. The CDR3 is 14 residues long. The CDR3 sequence: CASSFQESIHEQYF. Here the CDR3 DNA reads TGTGCCAGCAGTTTTCAGGAGAGCATACACGAGCAGTACTTC.

The rearrangement joins TRBV6-5 to TRBJ2-7; 9 bases match TRBD2. The germline CDR1 and CDR2 sequences are MNHEY and SVGAGI. After removal of 2 bases from V and 1 base from J, the junction contained 6 bases not matched to a gene. The CDR3 extends over 16 amino acids. This CDR3 reads CASSYNLAGRSYEQYF. In nucleotides, the CDR3 is TGTGCCAGCAGTTACAATCTAGCGGGACGGTCCTACGAGCAGTACTTC.

The V gene is TRBV6-1, the J gene TRBJ2-7, with D perhaps matching TRBD2 (6 bases). The ends were cut back, 6 bases at V and 4 bases at J, with 10 bases in the middle. The CDR3 has 12 residues. CDR1 and CDR2 (germline): MNHNS, SASEGT. The chain's CDR3 is CASRSGGYEQYF. In DNA, the CDR3 is TGTGCCAGCAGGTCCGGGGGTTACGAGCAGTACTTC.

Sample share makes this clonotype large. The chain employs TRBV24-1 and TRBJ2-2; D is possibly TRBD1 (5 bases). The V end was cut by 1 base, the J end by 6 bases, with 14 bases between. The CDR3 consists of 16 residues. Germline loops: CDR1 KGHDR, CDR2 SFDVKD. As DNA, the CDR3 is TGTGCCACCAGTGATTTAACAGCAGGGCTGGCCGGGGAGCTGTTTTTT. It specifies CATSDLTAGLAGELFF.

This clonotype was recorded once. The chain couples TRBV19 to TRBJ1-6; D might be TRBD1 (6 bases). This CDR3 comprises 14 residues. The V gene's germline CDR1 is LNHDA and CDR2 SQIVND (reference sequence). Trimming removed 4 bases at V and 7 bases at J, with 11 bases between. CDR3 nucleotides: TGTGCCAGTAGTACGCAGGGGTTCAATTCACCCCTCCACTTT. Protein: CASSTQGFNSPLHF.

V gene TRBV6-2 or TRBV6-3 combines with J gene TRBJ2-7, with D perhaps assigned TRBD1 or TRBD2 (6 bases each). The germline CDR1 and CDR2 sequences are MNHEY and SVGEGT. The CDR3 spans 13 residues. V was pared by 7 bases and J by 7 bases, with 17 bases between. The CDR3 spells CASIEGGVLEQYF. The CDR3 nucleotides read TGTGCCAGCATTGAGGGGGGTGTTTTGGAGCAGTACTTC.

The rearrangement uses TRBV7-3 and TRBJ2-2; D is perhaps TRBD2 (6 bases). The V end lost 5 bases, the J end lost 6 bases, and 22 bases lay between the germline ends. The CDR3 loop spans 17 amino acids. Germline CDR1 and CDR2: SGHTA and FQGTGA. The CDR3 DNA follows: TGTGCCAGCAGCCCGACACCCTCTTGGGAGGAGCCCGGGGAGCTGTTTTTT. As protein: CASSPTPSWEEPGELFF.

This clonotype was counted between two and nine times. This chain connects TRBV5-4 to TRBJ2-7; 9 bases agree with TRBD2. CDR3 length equals 13 residues. V lost 5 bases, J lost 4 bases, and 4 bases stayed unmatched. Germline loops: CDR1 SGHNT, CDR2 YYREEE (reference sequence). DNA of the CDR3: TGTGCCAGCAGGGCGGGGGGGGATTACGAGCAGTACTTC. Protein product: CASRAGGDYEQYF.

This clonotype was seen repeatedly, ten times or more. The junction and the germline gene differ at one end; a read error may be behind it. V and J are TRBV24-1 and TRBJ2-5, with 9 bases fitting TRBD1. In germline, CDR1 is KGHDR, CDR2 SFDVKD. The CDR3 is 15 amino acids. CDR3 sequence: CASSESTGGWETQYF. CDR3 DNA sequence: TGTGCCTCCAGTGAGTCAACAGGGGGCTGGGAGACCCAGTACTTC.

To note about this clonotype: A junction end diverges from the germline sequence, so it may reflect a read error. The chain employs TRBV6-1 and TRBJ1-5; no clear D gene. The germline V gene has CDR1 MNHNS and CDR2 SASEGT. This CDR3 spans 13 amino acids. The CDR3, as DNA: TGTGCCAGCAGCCCCGTCCGGTCTCAGCCCCAGCACTTT. This sequence encodes CASSPVRSQPQHF.

This clonotype rates as medium-sized (0.01 to 0.1%). The chain couples TRBV12-3 or TRBV12-4 to TRBJ1-2, with 12 bases fitting TRBD1. The CDR3 spans 16 residues. V lost 3 bases and J lost 3; bases outside the gene matches: 5. In nucleotides, the CDR3 is TGTGCCAGCAGTTTGGGGACAGGGGGCAGCGACTATGGCTACACCTTC. It is translated as CASSLGTGGSDYGYTF.

Relative to its sample, this clonotype is medium-sized. The genes are TRBV30 and TRBJ1-2; 9 bases align to TRBD1. This CDR3 contains 15 residues. From germline, CDR1 is GTSNPN and CDR2 SVGIG (reference sequence). V gave up 0 bases and J gave up 2 bases; unmatched junction bases: 4. The CDR3 is CAWSVGQGINYGYTF. DNA for the CDR3: TGTGCCTGGAGTGTAGGACAGGGGATAAACTATGGCTACACCTTC.